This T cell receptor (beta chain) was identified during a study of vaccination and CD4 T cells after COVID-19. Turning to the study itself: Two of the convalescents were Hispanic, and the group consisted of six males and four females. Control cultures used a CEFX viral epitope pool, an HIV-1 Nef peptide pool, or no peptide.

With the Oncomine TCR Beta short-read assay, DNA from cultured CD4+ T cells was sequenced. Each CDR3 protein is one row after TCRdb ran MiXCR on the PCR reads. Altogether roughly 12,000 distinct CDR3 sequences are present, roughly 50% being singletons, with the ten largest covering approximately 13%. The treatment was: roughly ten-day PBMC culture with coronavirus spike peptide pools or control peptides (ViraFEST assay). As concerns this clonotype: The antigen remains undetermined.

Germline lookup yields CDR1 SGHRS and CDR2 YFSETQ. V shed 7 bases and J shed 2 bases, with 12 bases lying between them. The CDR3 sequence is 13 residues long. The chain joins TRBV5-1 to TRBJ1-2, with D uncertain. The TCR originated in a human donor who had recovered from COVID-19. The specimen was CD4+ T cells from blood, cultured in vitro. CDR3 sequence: CASGLNQNYGYTF. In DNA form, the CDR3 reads TGCGCCAGCGGCCTTAACCAGAACTATGGCTACACCTTC.